This T cell receptor (beta chain) comes out of a study of T cells in Graves' hyperthyroidism and ophthalmopathy. Study-level findings and limits: Before onset, ophthalmopathy was predicted by the model a median around 6.2 months earlier.

About this clonotype itself: Its specificity is not known.

The CDR3 has 13 amino acids. Germline V CDR1 and CDR2: SNHLY, FYNNEI. With 8 bases clipped from V and 7 bases from J, the junction kept 5 bases outside the gene matches. There were TCR beta CDR3 regions amplified from RNA transcripts. HTBI primers were the set used in a first-round RT-PCR of the TCR CDR3. TCRdb used MiXCR to reprocess the multiplex PCR reads, holding one entry per CDR3 protein. The table records about 590,000 distinct CDR3 sequences, 15% to 18% of them present only once. Sequencing was performed on blood. The sequence was obtained from a woman under 40 with Graves' hyperthyroidism. The chain is built from TRBV2 and TRBJ2-2; TRBD2 matches 9 bases. CDR3 residues: CASQAGGHGELFF. The CDR3 DNA is TGTGCCAGCCAAGCGGGAGGCCACGGGGAGCTGTTTTTT.